This TCR beta chain was retrieved from a study of Ad26.COV2.S vaccination and SARS-CoV-2 variants. Study in general: The study gave Ad26.COV2.S intramuscularly, once or twice 56 days apart.

Of note for this clone: Its specificity is unknown.

The data were produced by immunoSEQ multiplex PCR, yet TCRdb's version contains in-frame clones alone and is incomplete. The sample holds roughly 510,000 clones, around 90% seen once. CDR1 and CDR2 from the germline V gene are SGHAT and FQDESV (reference sequence). Trimming pared 6 bases from V and 4 bases from J, leaving 12 bases between. This CDR3 region has 13 residues. Documented treatment: 19 received Ad26.COV2.S at low or high dose, single or two shots; about 5 received placebo; per-sample allocation not given. Sample collection was performed on day 63 after the first vaccine or placebo injection. Study-wide results and caveats: Vaccine and placebo recipients had similar non-spike TCR breadth. The TCR-based breadth and depth measures might underestimate overall T cell responses. Post-vaccination spike-specific CD8+ and CD4+ T cell responses reportedly had substantial breadth.

This TCR was sampled from a person between 18 and 65 years old who received the Ad26.COV2.S COVID-19 vaccine or a placebo. The material sequenced was peripheral blood, taken in a trial of Ad26.COV2.S vaccine versus placebo. The genes are TRBV11-1 and TRBJ1-1, with D possibly TRBD1 on 5 matching bases. CDR3 DNA sequence: TGTGCCAGCAGTCTAGGGGAGGGCACTGAAGCTTTCTTT. Its translation: CASSLGEGTEAFF.